This entry features one T cell receptor (beta chain) sequence. Per the authors' pipeline: Reference gene primer amplification yielded estimated nucleated cell counts. Sequenced by immunoSEQ multiplex PCR; TCRdb stores in-frame clones only, minus some. That table furnishes V, J and clone size, whereas the DNA furnished D and trimming. Of about 91,000 clones listed, over 70% are singletons. The data were obtained in a study of blood T cell repertoires in COVID-19. Study-wide background: PBMCs, B-cell-depleted T cells, or T cells provided the cDNA or gDNA that made up the material.

The source is a man in his 70s with acute or convalescent COVID-19. The sample was peripheral blood.

This CDR3 is CASSLMEAGVNEQYF. Here the CDR3 DNA reads TGTGCCAGTAGTCTAATGGAAGCGGGAGTAAACGAGCAGTACTTC. The chain recombines TRBV19 with TRBJ2-7; TRBD2 aligns across 8 bases. With 5 bases clipped from V and 5 bases from J, the junction kept 11 bases outside the gene matches. Germline-derived CDR1 and CDR2 are LNHDA and SQIVND (reference sequence). The CDR3 contains 15 residues.